Detailed here is one TCR beta chain. Its antigen is not identified. The data belong to a study of T cell repertoires in cytomegalovirus infection. Study summary: It was recently identified HLA-C-restricted and well-studied HLA-B-restricted CMV epitopes that the study used. Based on public TCR beta signatures, there were indications of CMV infection and of a matching HLA type. Study-level results: Frequencies of public TCR beta families were cumulated, and this identified carriers of CMV plus the relevant HLA. CMV-specific HLA-C-restricted TCR beta clonotypes dominated the ex vivo response.

Using its own MiXCR run on the reads, TCRdb lists one record per CDR3 protein. This sample yields roughly 730,000 distinct CDR3 sequences, of which 33% are seen a single time; roughly 18% belongs to the top ten. The CDR3 totals 16 residues. The germline V gene has CDR1 LGHNA and CDR2 YSLEER. The J segment lost 3 bases and the V segment lost 1 base, leaving 5 bases of the junction unmatched. V is TRBV4-3 and J is TRBJ2-1; TRBD2 matches 8 bases. This receptor was identified in a human donor in good health (CMV status not recorded). Some clones in this sample may be carry-over from other donors' samples. Sequencing used cultured PBMCs, obtained from culture after CMV antigen stimulation. CDR3 sequence (DNA): TGCGCCAGCAGCCAAGCTGAGGGACTAGTCTACAATGAGCAGTTCTTC. Translated, it gives CASSQAEGLVYNEQFF.